This T cell receptor (beta chain) was captured by sequencing in a study of human T cells and chemical hapten exposure (dated by TCRdb to the early 2020s). A note on the overall study: For sensitization, 2% DPC in acetone was applied to an approximately 2 cm by approximately 2 cm area of upper inner arm skin. Throughout the study period of roughly 24 weeks, patients also received therapeutic DPC doses to the scalp every week. Patch testing was performed on the upper back with Finn chambers containing 0.01% DPC, and the patch tests were scored after 6 days according to International Contact Dermatitis Research Group standards. Most of the patients in the cohort were female, and the cohort covered alopecia areata with under or over 50% scalp involvement, alopecia totalis and alopecia universalis. Libraries were pooled for sequencing, and variation in per-sample TCR yields was attributed mainly to small differences in library volumes within the pool. This study followed changes in the peripheral blood TCR repertoire in vivo during primary and secondary sensitization of alopecia patients to the hapten diphenylcyclopropenone (DPC). Blood samples were taken from patients before sensitization (week 0) and then at 2, 6 and about 24 weeks after DPC sensitization. Twenty-nine alopecia patients gave blood for TCR sequencing at one to four time points (pre-sensitization, 2, 6 and 24 weeks).

Library construction relied on RACE. Sequenced using a NextSeq 500. Library preparation attached unique molecular identifiers to individual cDNA molecules for quantitative, reproducible TCR counting. For every blood RNA sample, sequencing covered both the TCR alpha and TCR beta chains. The authors' analysis ran thus. The median number of TCRs per sample was approximately 98,000, ranging from 23,224 to 690,600. The Decombinator software suite was used to annotate V, J and CDR3 in the TCR reads. For PS versus PT1 abundance plots, all samples were subsampled to the same number of TCRs (28,000). TCRs were defined as expanded if absent before sensitization and observed at least eight times at the 2-week time point. The raw public reads went through TCRdb reprocessing: fastp at Q25, MiXCR clone calling, in-frame beta chains kept. Rows with one shared CDR3 protein collapse into an entry with the most common genes and DNA. The V and J calls, along with clone size, are taken from TCRdb and not from the paper's own processing. This sample has some 91,000 distinct CDR3 sequences in its table, and 25% to 30% of those were observed once. The ten largest clonotypes hold under 13% of the sample.

Spanning cysteine to phenylalanine, the CDR3 consists of 13 amino acids. Of all the DNA, just the CDR3 is kept, 39 bases in frame from base 1. Germline trimming amounts to 7 bases on V and 15 bases on J, with 13 as the count of junction bases outside the gene matches. The germline V gene encodes CDR1 SQVTM and CDR2 ANQGSEA. A note on this clonotype: Its antigen remains unidentified. Per-nucleotide qualities are absent, and no much larger clonotype sits a single base away.

Points the paper makes about the study in general: DPC sensitization did not change how many TCRs were above 1 in 1000 frequency, and no evidence was found of alterations in global repertoire structure. Compared with pre-sensitization or healthy control sets, expanded TCRs formed significantly more large CDR3 similarity clusters, which is consistent with antigen-driven responses. The number of PT1 expanded TCRs positively correlated with patch test score, significant at thresholds 8, 16 and 32 but not 4. Because every patient had alopecia, a presumed autoimmune disease, the patients' immune response might differ from that of healthy individuals. Repeated subsampling changed both the strength of the expansion versus patch-test correlation and the threshold at which the correlation became significant.

This specimen's time point label, interpreted: patch test 3, about 24 weeks after DPC sensitization. The treatment or condition label of this sample denotes: therapeutic diphenylcyclopropenone sensitization with weekly scalp DPC. At each patch-test visit, blood was drawn before the patch test was applied. Patients were eligible if aged 18 to 70, diagnosed with alopecia and judged suitable for DPC therapy, and pregnant patients were excluded. Total RNA was extracted from unfractionated whole blood that had been collected in Tempus Blood RNA tubes. The chain was built from TRBV29-1 and TRBJ2-1; TRBD2 aligns with 12 central bases. The sequence derives from a man aged 40-50 years with alopecia areata. Some clones in this sample may be carry-over from other donors' samples. The source material was whole blood, sampled in connection with sensitization to the hapten diphenylcyclopropenone (DPC). The CDR3 region has the sequence CSGGLAGSRLVFF. The bases read TGCAGCGGTGGACTAGCGGGATCACGGCTGGTGTTCTTC.